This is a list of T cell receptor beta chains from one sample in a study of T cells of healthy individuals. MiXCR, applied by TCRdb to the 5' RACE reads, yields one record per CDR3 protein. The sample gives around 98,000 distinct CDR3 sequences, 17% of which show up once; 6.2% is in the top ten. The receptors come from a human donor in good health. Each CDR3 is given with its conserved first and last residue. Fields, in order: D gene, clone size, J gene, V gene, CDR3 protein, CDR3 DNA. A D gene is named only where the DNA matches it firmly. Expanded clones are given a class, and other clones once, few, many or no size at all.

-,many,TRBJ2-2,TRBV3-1,CASSQKGSTGELFF,TGTGCCAGCAGCCAGAAGGGTTCCACCGGGGAGCTGTTTTTT
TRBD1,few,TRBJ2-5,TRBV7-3,CASSLLGGFQETQYF,TGTGCCAGCAGCTTACTAGGGGGCTTCCAAGAGACCCAGTACTTC
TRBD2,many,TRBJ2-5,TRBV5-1,CASSLDLGGRQETQYF,TGCGCCAGCAGCTTGGACTTGGGCGGGAGACAAGAGACCCAGTACTTC
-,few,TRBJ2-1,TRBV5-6,CASSLAPRGHWFF,TGTGCCAGCAGCTTGGCACCCCGCGGACACTGGTTCTTC
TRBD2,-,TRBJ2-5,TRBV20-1,CSARRPGLQETQYF,TGCAGTGCTAGGCGACCGGGACTACAAGAGACCCAGTACTTC
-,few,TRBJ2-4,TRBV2,CASTSGVGKNIQYF,TGTGCCAGCACCTCCGGGGTAGGAAAAAACATTCAGTACTTC
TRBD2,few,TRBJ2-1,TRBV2,CASRRERGGNEQFF,TGTGCCAGCAGGCGGGAGAGAGGAGGTAATGAGCAGTTCTTC
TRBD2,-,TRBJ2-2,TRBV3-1,CASSLLAGAGELFF,TGTGCCAGCAGCTTACTAGCGGGAGCTGGGGAGCTGTTTTTT
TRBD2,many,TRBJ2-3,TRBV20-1,CSATKTSGATDTQYF,TGCAGTGCTACAAAGACTAGCGGGGCCACAGATACGCAGTATTTT
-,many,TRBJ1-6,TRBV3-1,CASSQSRGNSPLHF,TGTGCCAGCAGCCAAAGTCGCGGTAATTCACCCCTCCACTTT
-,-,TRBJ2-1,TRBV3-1,CASSQDWAYNEQFF,TGTGCCAGCAGCCAAGATTGGGCCTACAATGAGCAGTTCTTC
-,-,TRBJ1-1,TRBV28,CASRPYTGITEAFF,TGTGCCAGCAGACCGTACACGGGAATCACTGAAGCTTTCTTT
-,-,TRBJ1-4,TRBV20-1,CSARGLGGTNEKLFF,TGCAGTGCTAGAGGACTCGGGGGCACTAATGAAAAACTGTTTTTT
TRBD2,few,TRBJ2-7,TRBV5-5,CASSPTSGDTYEQYF,TGTGCCAGCAGCCCTACTAGCGGGGATACCTACGAGCAGTACTTC
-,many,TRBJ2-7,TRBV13,CASSLRTGDEQYF,TGTGCCAGCAGCCTAAGGACTGGAGACGAGCAGTACTTC
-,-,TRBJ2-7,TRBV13,CASSSRVYEQYF,TGTGCCAGCAGCTCCCGAGTCTACGAGCAGTACTTC
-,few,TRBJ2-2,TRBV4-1,CASSQAANTGELFF,TGCGCCAGCAGCCAGGCCGCGAACACCGGGGAGCTGTTTTTT
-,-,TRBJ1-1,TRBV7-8,CASSLEEGRNTEAFF,TGTGCCAGCAGCTTAGAGGAGGGGAGGAACACTGAAGCTTTCTTT
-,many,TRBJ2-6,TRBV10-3,CAISESQGSSGANVLTF,TGTGCCATCAGTGAGTCCCAGGGTTCCTCTGGGGCCAACGTCCTGACTTTC
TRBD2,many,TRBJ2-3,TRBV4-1,CASSRVFSGGATSTDTQYF,TGCGCCAGCAGCCGGGTCTTTAGCGGGGGGGCTACTAGCACAGATACGCAGTATTTT
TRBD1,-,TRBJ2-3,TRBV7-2,CASSIDRGRSDTQYF,TGTGCCAGCAGTATAGACAGGGGGCGGTCAGATACGCAGTATTTT
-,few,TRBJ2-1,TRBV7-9,CASSARGPKANEQFF,TGTGCCAGCAGCGCGCGGGGCCCCAAAGCCAATGAGCAGTTCTTC
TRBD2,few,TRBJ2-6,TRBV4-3,CASSQDGEGNSGANVLTF,TGCGCCAGCAGCCAAGATGGGGAGGGAAACTCTGGGGCCAACGTCCTGACTTTC
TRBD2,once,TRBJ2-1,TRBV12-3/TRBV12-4,CASSFTLAGPGGEQFF,TGTGCCAGCAGTTTTACACTAGCGGGACCCGGTGGTGAGCAGTTCTTC
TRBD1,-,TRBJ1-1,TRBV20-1,CSATGQPNTEAFF,TGCAGTGCCACGGGACAGCCGAACACTGAAGCTTTCTTT
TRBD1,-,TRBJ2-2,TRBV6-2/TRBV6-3,CASSYPQTGIGTGELFF,TGTGCCAGCAGTTACCCCCAGACAGGGATCGGCACCGGGGAGCTGTTTTTT
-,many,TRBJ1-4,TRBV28,CASSPRGGSEKLFF,TGTGCCAGCAGTCCCCGCGGAGGAAGTGAAAAACTGTTTTTT
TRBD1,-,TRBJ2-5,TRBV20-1,CSARSDRGLGETQYF,TGCAGTGCTAGATCAGACAGGGGATTAGGCGAGACCCAGTACTTC
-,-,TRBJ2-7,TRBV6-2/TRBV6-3,CASSNYRVVADEQYF,TGTGCCAGCAGTAACTACAGGGTGGTTGCGGACGAGCAGTACTTC
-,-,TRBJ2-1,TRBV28,CASSLGISSYNEQFF,TGTGCCAGCAGTTTGGGAATTAGCTCCTACAATGAGCAGTTCTTC
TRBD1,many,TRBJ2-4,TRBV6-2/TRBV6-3,CASGQGIDIQYF,TGTGCCAGCGGACAGGGGATAGACATTCAGTACTTC
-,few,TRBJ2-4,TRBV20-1,CSARDLTEAKNIQYF,TGCAGTGCTAGAGATTTGACCGAAGCCAAAAACATTCAGTACTTC
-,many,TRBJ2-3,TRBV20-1,CSAEDIPSTDTQYF,TGCAGTGCAGAAGACATCCCTAGCACAGATACGCAGTATTTT